The 32 T cell receptor beta chains in this list originate from one sample, sequenced in a study of T cells after somatic rescue of genetic block. Assay: immunoSEQ multiplex PCR; the TCRdb copy retains only in-frame clones and omits some. The sample contains fewer than 150,000 clones, just over 90% of which appear only once. Input material: peripheral blood mononuclear cells (PBMCs). These receptors all come from a woman younger than 30.

V gene TRBV6-6 combines with J gene TRBJ2-3, with unresolved D. This CDR3 has 14 residues. The V gene lost 2 bases and the J gene lost 6 bases, with 12 bases spanning the gap. CDR1 and CDR2 (germline): MNHNY, SVGAGI (reference sequence). CDR3 DNA: TGTGCCAGCAGTTACGCGGAGCTGGGGGATACGCAGTATTTT. Its translation is CASSYAELGDTQYF.

V gene TRBV19 combines with J gene TRBJ2-3; possible D gene TRBD1, 5 bases. The V end was cut by 1 base, the J end by 2 bases, with 7 bases between. The length of the CDR3 is 14 residues. Germline V gives CDR1 LNHDA, CDR2 SQIVND (reference sequence). As DNA, the CDR3 is TGTGCCAGTAGTATAGGGACAATCACAGATACGCAGTATTTT. It encodes CASSIGTITDTQYF.

This clone was observed once. The chain has TRBV28 and TRBJ1-3, with D possibly matching TRBD1 (5 bases). The V end lost 5 bases, the J end lost 0 bases, and 17 bases lay between the germline ends. CDR1 is MDHEN, CDR2 SYDVKM, per germline. CDR3 length equals 17 residues. The CDR3 DNA is TGTGCCAGCAGTGATCCGGGGCTGACAAGCTCTGGAAACACCATATATTTT. This gives the protein CASSDPGLTSSGNTIYF.

The chain carries TRBV6-5 and TRBJ1-2; 9 bases agree with TRBD1. CDR3 length: 13 amino acids. CDR1 and CDR2 (germline): MNHEY, SVGAGI. J lost 8 bases, V lost 5 bases, and 6 bases had no gene match. DNA for the CDR3: TGTGCCAGCAGTGTACAGGGGGCGAACGGCTACACCTTC. This translates into CASSVQGANGYTF.

The J gene is TRBJ2-1, the V gene TRBV18; D possibly corresponds to TRBD1 (6 bases). CDR3 length: 14 amino acids. Germline V gives CDR1 KGHSH, CDR2 LQKENI. V lost 2 bases and J 8 bases, leaving 13 bases between the germline ends. The CDR3 loop reads CASSPGGGRDEQFF. The CDR3 bases are TGTGCCAGCTCACCAGGGGGCGGGCGGGATGAGCAGTTCTTC.

The chain employs TRBV30 and TRBJ1-3; the D is unclear. Trimming pared 0 bases from V and 0 bases from J, leaving 12 bases between. This CDR3 is built from 16 residues. The germline V gene encodes CDR1 GTSNPN and CDR2 SVGIG (reference sequence). CDR3 sequence: CAWSVVGVPSGNTIYF. As DNA, the CDR3 is TGTGCCTGGAGTGTCGTTGGGGTCCCCTCTGGAAACACCATATATTTT.

This chain links TRBV2 with TRBJ1-2; D perhaps matches TRBD1 (5 bases). The CDR3 sequence is 12 residues long. The germline V gene encodes CDR1 SNHLY and CDR2 FYNNEI. Trimming removed 7 bases at V and 4 bases at J, with 10 bases between. The CDR3: CASTKDIYGYTF. CDR3 coding DNA: TGTGCCAGCACCAAGGACATCTATGGCTACACCTTC.

The V gene is TRBV15, the J gene TRBJ1-5; D is undetermined. V lost 0 bases to trimming and J lost 1 base, with 7 bases between them. The germline V gene encodes CDR1 LNHNV and CDR2 YYDKDF (reference sequence). The CDR3 extends over 15 amino acids. Here the CDR3 DNA reads TGTGCCACCAGCAGAGAGACACGAAGCAATCAGCCCCAGCATTTT. This translates into CATSRETRSNQPQHF.

V usage is TRBV10-3 and J usage is TRBJ1-1, with 10 positions matching TRBD1. This CDR3 is 13 amino acids long. Germline assignment: CDR1 ENHRY and CDR2 SYGVKD. The V segment lost 10 bases and the J segment 4 bases; nucleotides outside the gene matches: 6. The CDR3 sequence: CATRQGASTEAFF. The CDR3 DNA reads TGTGCCACCCGACAGGGGGCGAGCACTGAAGCTTTCTTT.

J is TRBJ1-5 and V is TRBV4-1; 7 nucleotides agree with TRBD1. Germline loops: CDR1 MGHRA, CDR2 YSYEKL. The CDR3 runs to 18 residues. V lost 4 bases to trimming and J lost 0 bases; unmatched junction nucleotides: 12. The CDR3 DNA is TGCGCCAGCAGCCCGTTGTTTACGACAGGGATTAGCAATCAGCCCCAGCATTTT. Translating gives CASSPLFTTGISNQPQHF.

The V and J genes are TRBV27 and TRBJ2-7, with TRBD2 matching over 12 bases. This CDR3 region has 14 residues. J lost 1 base, V lost 10 bases, and 5 bases had no gene match. Germline values: CDR1 MNHEY, CDR2 SMNVEV (reference sequence). The CDR3 DNA follows: TGTGCCACCCTTGGGACTAGCGGGTCCTACGAGCAGTACTTC. Translation: CATLGTSGSYEQYF.

The V call is TRBV9, the J call TRBJ2-1; TRBD2 might be the D (7 bases). The V end lost 4 bases, the J end lost 8 bases, and 34 bases lay between the germline ends. The V gene's germline CDR1 is SGDLS and CDR2 YYNGEE. The CDR3 consists of 20 residues. In DNA, the CDR3 is TGTGCCAGCAGCCCAAGGGGGGGAGTCGATCCCACCAACCATAACGATGAGCAGTTCTTC. Translated, it gives CASSPRGGVDPTNHNDEQFF.

The chain combines TRBV28 with TRBJ1-2, with D perhaps TRBD1 (6 bases). CDR1 is MDHEN, CDR2 SYDVKM, per germline. The CDR3 sequence is 14 residues long. V lost 2 bases, J lost 2 bases, and 9 bases lay in between. The CDR3 nucleotides are TGTGCCAGCAGTTTAGTCACAGGGAACTATGGCTACACCTTC. This encodes CASSLVTGNYGYTF.

This chain links TRBV7-3 with TRBJ1-2; 7 nucleotides agree with TRBD1. CDR3 length: 14 amino acids. CDR1 is SGHTA, CDR2 FQGTGA, per germline. The trim removed 0 bases at V and 6 bases at J, leaving 4 bases unmatched. This chain's CDR3 is CASSLTGGEDGYTF. The CDR3 nucleotides are TGTGCCAGCAGCTTAACAGGGGGCGAGGATGGCTACACCTTC.

This CDR3 is CASSQEDKQAETQYF. CDR3 DNA sequence: TGCGCCAGCAGCCAAGAAGACAAACAGGCAGAGACCCAGTACTTC. The genes are TRBV4-1 and TRBJ2-5; maybe TRBD1 (5 bases). V was clipped by 0 bases and J by 4 bases, with 12 bases between them. Germline CDR1 reads MGHRA; CDR2 reads YSYEKL. The CDR3 totals 15 residues.

This rearrangement joins TRBV19 to TRBJ2-5; no firm D call. Germline-derived CDR1 and CDR2 are LNHDA and SQIVND (reference sequence). V dropped 0 bases and J dropped 7 bases, with 12 bases sitting between them. This CDR3 contains 14 residues. CDR3 region: CASSIENRPGTQYF. The CDR3 nucleotides are TGTGCCAGTAGTATAGAAAACCGTCCAGGGACCCAGTACTTC.

This chain links TRBV2 with TRBJ1-5; D is undetermined. V was trimmed by 1 base and J by 0 bases, leaving 7 bases between them. Germline V gene lookup returns CDR1 SNHLY and CDR2 FYNNEI. The CDR3 runs to 15 residues. The CDR3 loop reads CASSEEADSNQPQHF. The CDR3 nucleotides read TGTGCCAGCAGTGAAGAGGCAGATAGCAATCAGCCCCAGCATTTT. The variable domain in full, completed from reference TRBV2 and TRBJ1-5, reads EPEVTQTPSHQVTQMGQEVILRCVPISNHLYFYWYRQILGQKVEFLVSFYNNEISEKSEIFDDQFSVERPDGSNFTLKIRSTKLEDSAMYFCASSEEADSNQPQHFGDGTRLSIL.

The DNA of the CDR3 is TGTGCCAGCAACCCTCCCACAGGGTCTAATGAAAAACTGTTTTTT. It yields the protein CASNPPTGSNEKLFF. The chain links TRBV28 to TRBJ1-4, with a weak D call TRBD1 (6 bases). Trimming shortened V by 7 bases and J by 3 bases, and 15 bases separated the two germline ends. The CDR3 contains 15 residues. Germline V gene lookup returns CDR1 MDHEN and CDR2 SYDVKM.

The chain links TRBV4-2 to TRBJ2-1, with no clear D. Germline CDR1 and CDR2: LGHNA and YNFKEQ. The germline V and J ends were trimmed by 0 bases and 4 bases, with 10 bases remaining between them. This CDR3 comprises 15 residues. CDR3 coding DNA: TGTGCCAGCAGCCAAGATCCTGCAACGTACAATGAGCAGTTCTTC. Translated, it gives CASSQDPATYNEQFF.

This clone occurred once. J is TRBJ1-1 and V is TRBV11-2, with D possibly TRBD1 on 5 matching bases. The CDR3 extends over 14 amino acids. Trimming cost V 4 bases and J 6 bases, with 15 bases left between them. Germline assignment: CDR1 SGHAT and CDR2 FQNNGV. CDR3 DNA sequence: TGTGCCAGCAGCTGGGCGGGACGAAGCGCTGAAGCTTTCTTT. Encoded protein: CASSWAGRSAEAFF.

The V and J genes are TRBV6-6 and TRBJ2-7; 7 positions match TRBD2. The J segment lost 2 bases and the V segment lost 2 bases, leaving 3 bases of the junction unmatched. The CDR3 consists of 14 residues. Germline V gives CDR1 MNHNY, CDR2 SVGAGI (reference sequence). The CDR3 is CASSYGLGAYEQYF. CDR3 sequence (DNA): TGTGCCAGCAGTTACGGACTAGGGGCCTACGAGCAGTACTTC.

The V call is TRBV6-5, the J call TRBJ1-6; D gene unclear. Trimming shortened V by 2 bases and J by 6 bases, and 11 bases separated the two germline ends. Germline CDR1 and CDR2: MNHEY and SVGAGI. This CDR3 has 15 residues. The chain's CDR3 is CASSYDAWGNSPLHF. CDR3 nucleotide sequence: TGTGCCAGCAGTTACGACGCATGGGGTAATTCACCCCTCCACTTT.

This rearrangement joins TRBV7-9 to TRBJ1-1; D may be TRBD1 (6 bases). The CDR3 loop spans 17 amino acids. Trimming pared 5 bases from V and 5 bases from J, leaving 24 bases between. CDR1 is SEHNR, CDR2 FQNEAQ, per germline (reference sequence). The CDR3 bases are TGTGCCAGCAGCCCCGCCGGGGCGACAGGATTTAAGACTGAAGCTTTCTTT. Protein product: CASSPAGATGFKTEAFF.

The V gene is TRBV7-6, the J gene TRBJ1-3; no definite D call. The CDR3 length is 14 residues. The germline CDR1 and CDR2 sequences are SGHVS and FNYEAQ. The V gene lost 1 base and the J gene lost 2 bases, with 6 bases spanning the gap. The CDR3 loop reads CASSLGWTGNTIYF. In DNA form, the CDR3 reads TGTGCCAGCAGCTTAGGTTGGACTGGAAACACCATATATTTT.

The chain recombines TRBV4-3 with TRBJ2-3; D is possibly TRBD2 (7 bases). The CDR3 consists of 20 residues. Trimming stripped 1 base from V and 0 bases from J, with 23 bases between. Looked up from germline, CDR1 is LGHNA and CDR2 is YSLEER. CDR3 amino acids: CASSQGWEDARGLSTDTQYF. CDR3 in DNA: TGCGCCAGCAGCCAAGGATGGGAAGATGCGCGGGGGCTAAGCACAGATACGCAGTATTTT.

This rearrangement joins TRBV20-1 to TRBJ1-2; D not certain. CDR1 and CDR2 from the germline V gene are DFQATT and SNEGSKA (reference sequence). With 2 bases removed from V and 4 bases from J, the gap between germline ends came to 2 bases. The CDR3 is 10 residues long. DNA for the CDR3: TGCAGTGCTAGACGCTATGGCTACACCTTC. This sequence encodes CSARRYGYTF.

The chain is built from TRBV7-9 and TRBJ2-7, with D perhaps TRBD2 (6 bases). CDR3 size: 12 residues. V lost 2 bases, J lost 7 bases, and 9 bases lay in between. CDR1 is SEHNR and CDR2 is FQNEAQ in the germline V gene (reference sequence). CDR3 DNA sequence: TGTGCCAGCAGCTTACGGGGGAGGGAGCAGTACTTC. The encoded protein is CASSLRGREQYF.

The chain has TRBV30 and TRBJ1-1; D gene ambiguous. Trimming stripped 4 bases from V and 2 bases from J, with 11 bases between. Germline CDR1 is GTSNPN and CDR2 is SVGIG (reference sequence). The CDR3 is made up of 13 amino acids. The CDR3 spells CAWTQSFNTEAFF. Here the CDR3 DNA reads TGTGCCTGGACCCAATCGTTTAACACTGAAGCTTTCTTT.

The chain recombines TRBV28 with TRBJ2-1; 7 bases map to TRBD1. V trimming: 6 bases; J trimming: 2 bases; junction bases outside the gene matches: 10. CDR1 is MDHEN, CDR2 SYDVKM, per germline. The CDR3 spans 16 residues. The CDR3 loop reads CASSPGTASPYNEQFF. In DNA, the CDR3 is TGTGCCAGCAGCCCTGGGACAGCGTCGCCCTACAATGAGCAGTTCTTC.

The V gene is TRBV7-9, the J gene TRBJ2-3; TRBD1 or TRBD2 may be the D gene (5 bases each). CDR1 and CDR2 from the germline V gene are SEHNR and FQNEAQ (reference sequence). The CDR3 length is 14 residues. The V gene lost 6 bases and the J gene lost 2 bases, with 12 bases spanning the gap. The CDR3 sequence is CASSPRDPTDTQYF. The CDR3 nucleotides are TGTGCCAGCAGTCCAAGGGACCCCACAGATACGCAGTATTTT. Together with reference TRBV7-9 and TRBJ2-3, the CDR3 gives the full variable domain: DTGVSQNPRHKITKRGQNVTFRCDPISEHNRLYWYRQTLGQGPEFLTYFQNEAQLEKSRLLSDRFSAERPKGSFSTLEIQRTEQGDSAMYLCASSPRDPTDTQYFGPGTRLTVL.

The chain employs TRBV4-2 and TRBJ1-2, with 7 bases that match TRBD1. The CDR3 sequence is 15 residues long. The V and J ends lost 1 base and 5 bases, in that order; junction bases with no gene match: 7. The germline CDR1 and CDR2 sequences are LGHNA and YNFKEQ. CDR3 bases: TGTGCCAGCAGCCAAGGTCGGGACAGCATGTATGGCTACACCTTC. As protein: CASSQGRDSMYGYTF.

The gene calls are TRBV11-2 and TRBJ2-3; no reliable D call. With 3 bases removed from V and 4 bases from J, the gap between germline ends came to 11 bases. The CDR3 has 14 residues. From germline, CDR1 is SGHAT and CDR2 FQNNGV. The CDR3 DNA sequence: TGTGCCAGCAGCTTCGTAGTCCTAGCAGATACGCAGTATTTT. This encodes CASSFVVLADTQYF.